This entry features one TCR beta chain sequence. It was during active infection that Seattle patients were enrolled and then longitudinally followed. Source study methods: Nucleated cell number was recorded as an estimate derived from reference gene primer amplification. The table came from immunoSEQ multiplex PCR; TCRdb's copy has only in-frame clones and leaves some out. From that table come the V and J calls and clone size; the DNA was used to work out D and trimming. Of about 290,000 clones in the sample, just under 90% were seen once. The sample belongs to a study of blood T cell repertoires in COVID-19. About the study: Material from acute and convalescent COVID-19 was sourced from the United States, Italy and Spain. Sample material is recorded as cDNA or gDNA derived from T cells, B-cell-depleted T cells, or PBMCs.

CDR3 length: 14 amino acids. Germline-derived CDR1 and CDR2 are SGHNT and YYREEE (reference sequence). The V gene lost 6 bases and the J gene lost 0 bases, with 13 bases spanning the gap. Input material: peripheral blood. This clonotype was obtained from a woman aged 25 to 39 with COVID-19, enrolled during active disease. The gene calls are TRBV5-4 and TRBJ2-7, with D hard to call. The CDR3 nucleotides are TGTGCCAGCACCTCCGGAGCACGCTCCTACGAGCAGTACTTC. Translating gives CASTSGARSYEQYF.